These 29 T cell receptor beta chains came from one sample sequenced in a study of T cell responses to AZD1222 COVID-19 vaccine. Sequencing used immunoSEQ multiplex PCR; TCRdb keeps in-frame clones, though not all of them. The sample yields 130,000 to 150,000 clones, more than 90% seen once. The material sequenced was peripheral blood, taken on day 0 of AZD1222 vaccination. The origin of the receptors is an adult in good health.

The V and J genes are TRBV5-4 and TRBJ1-4; 9 bases map to TRBD1. The V gene end was trimmed by 3 bases and the J gene end by 8 bases; junction bases not matched to a gene: 8. Germline V gene lookup returns CDR1 SGHNT and CDR2 YYREEE (reference sequence). The CDR3 contains 15 residues. The CDR3 sequence: CASSSQTGGEEKLFF. The CDR3 DNA reads as TGTGCCAGCAGCTCACAGACAGGGGGGGAAGAAAAACTGTTTTTT. Based on the CDR3 plus reference TRBV5-4 and TRBJ1-4, the full variable domain is ETGVTQSPTHLIKTRGQQVTLRCSSQSGHNTVSWYQQALGQGPQFIFQYYREEENGRGNFPPRFSGLQFPNYSSELNVNALELDDSALYLCASSSQTGGEEKLFFGSGTQLSVL.

CDR3 amino acids: CASSEGRGNEKLFF. In nucleotides, the CDR3 is TGTGCCAGCAGTGAGGGGAGGGGTAATGAAAAACTGTTTTTT. The chain couples TRBV6-1 to TRBJ1-4; TRBD1 might be the D (5 bases). This CDR3 has 14 residues. Germline loops: CDR1 MNHNS, CDR2 SASEGT. The V gene lost 3 bases and the J gene lost 4 bases, with 9 bases spanning the gap.

This chain connects TRBV5-6 to TRBJ2-1; D possibly uses TRBD1 or TRBD2 (5 bases each). Trimming pared 4 bases from V and 0 bases from J, leaving 11 bases between. Germline lookup yields CDR1 SGHDT and CDR2 YYEEEE. The CDR3 sequence is 15 residues long. The CDR3 DNA sequence: TGTGCCAGCAGCGGGACGGAGAGCTCCTACAATGAGCAGTTCTTC. The encoded protein is CASSGTESSYNEQFF.

The chain combines TRBV5-1 with TRBJ2-7; D is undetermined. This CDR3 is built from 13 residues. Germline V lookup: CDR1 SGHRS, CDR2 YFSETQ. V was pared by 0 bases and J by 4 bases, with 8 bases between. The CDR3 spells CASSLANGYEQYF. The DNA of the CDR3 is TGCGCCAGCAGCTTGGCAAATGGATACGAGCAGTACTTC.

This clone was recorded once. The V call is TRBV5-1, the J call TRBJ1-4; a weak D match, TRBD1 (5 bases). Per the germline V gene, CDR1 is SGHRS and CDR2 is YFSETQ. There are 14 residues in the CDR3. The V gene lost 4 bases and the J gene lost 5 bases, with 12 bases spanning the gap. CDR3 sequence: CASSVLGTNEKLFF. The CDR3 DNA reads as TGCGCCAGCAGCGTTCTCGGGACGAATGAAAAACTGTTTTTT. Looking up the rest from reference TRBV5-1 and TRBJ1-4 gives the full variable domain: KAGVTQTPRYLIKTRGQQVTLSCSPISGHRSVSWYQQTPGQGLQFLFEYFSETQRNKGNFPGRFSGRQFSNSRSEMNVSTLELGDSALYLCASSVLGTNEKLFFGSGTQLSVL.

The V call is TRBV19, the J call TRBJ1-5; possible D gene TRBD1, 6 bases. The CDR3 length is 15 residues. Trimming took 3 bases from V and 8 from J, leaving 17 bases between them. Germline CDR1 and CDR2: LNHDA and SQIVND (reference sequence). The CDR3 bases are TGTGCCAGTAGTATTCGCGGGTCCTCAGGGGAGCCCCAGCATTTT. Protein: CASSIRGSSGEPQHF.

The chain is built from TRBV27 and TRBJ2-4; weak D call: TRBD2 (6 bases). The CDR3 runs 14 residues. V lost 7 bases, J lost 5 bases, and 15 bases lay in between. Germline V gene data show CDR1 as MNHEY and CDR2 as SMNVEV (reference sequence). CDR3 nucleotides: TGTGCCAGCAAGCCGGGGGATGCCGAAAACATTCAGTACTTC. Its translation: CASKPGDAENIQYF.

This chain uses TRBV28 with TRBJ1-1; D ambiguous. Trimming shortened V by 3 bases and J by 11 bases, and 7 bases separated the two germline ends. The CDR3 is made up of 10 amino acids. Germline V gene sequence: CDR1 MDHEN, CDR2 SYDVKM. The CDR3 DNA sequence: TGTGCCAGCAGTTTTGATGAGGCTTTCTTT. As protein: CASSFDEAFF.

V is TRBV4-2 and J is TRBJ1-5, with D maybe TRBD1 (6 bases). V shed 0 bases and J shed 6 bases, with 12 bases lying between them. The CDR3 contains 15 residues. Germline V gene lookup returns CDR1 LGHNA and CDR2 YNFKEQ. The CDR3: CASSQEGGSGQPQHF. Here the CDR3 DNA reads TGTGCCAGCAGCCAAGAAGGGGGAAGCGGTCAGCCCCAGCATTTT.

The chain recombines TRBV6-1 with TRBJ1-1; D call uncertain. Germline V gives CDR1 MNHNS, CDR2 SASEGT. CDR3 length equals 14 residues. The germline V and J ends were trimmed by 2 bases and 1 base, with 8 bases remaining between them. The DNA for the CDR3 is TGTGCCAGCAGTGAATACATGGGGAACACTGAAGCTTTCTTT. It codes for CASSEYMGNTEAFF.

V usage is TRBV9 and J usage is TRBJ2-3, with D maybe TRBD2 (5 bases). The ends were cut back, 3 bases at V and 0 bases at J, with 14 bases in the middle. This CDR3 contains 16 residues. CDR1 and CDR2 from the germline V gene are SGDLS and YYNGEE. In nucleotides, the CDR3 is TGTGCCAGCAGCGCACTAGTAGGAACTAGCACAGATACGCAGTATTTT. It translates to CASSALVGTSTDTQYF. Looking up the rest from reference TRBV9 and TRBJ2-3 gives the full variable domain: DSGVTQTPKHLITATGQRVTLRCSPRSGDLSVYWYQQSLDQGLQFLIQYYNGEERAKGNILERFSAQQFPDLHSELNLSSLELGDSALYFCASSALVGTSTDTQYFGPGTRLTVL.

The chain uses TRBV27 and TRBJ2-1, with 8 nucleotides matching TRBD2. This CDR3 contains 18 residues. CDR1 and CDR2 from the germline V gene are MNHEY and SMNVEV (reference sequence). V dropped 2 bases and J dropped 7; count of bases not matched to a gene: 16. As DNA, the CDR3 is TGTGCCAGCAGTTTACAGCGGGAGAGGCCAATTGCGGAGAATGAGCAGTTCTTC. Encoded protein: CASSLQRERPIAENEQFF.

The chain joins TRBV6-4 to TRBJ1-2; D possibly corresponds to TRBD1 (6 bases). This CDR3 region has 13 residues. Germline CDR1 and CDR2: MRHNA and SNTAGT. The V end lost 2 bases, the J end lost 8 bases, and 12 bases lay between the germline ends. In DNA form, the CDR3 reads TGTGCCAGCAGTGACAACAGGGTGGGCGGCTACACCTTC. This codes for CASSDNRVGGYTF.

The genes are TRBV4-1 and TRBJ2-3; 15 positions agree with TRBD2. The CDR3 spans 16 residues. V was clipped by 4 bases and J by 6 bases; unmatched bases: 5. The V gene's germline CDR1 is MGHRA and CDR2 YSYEKL. CDR3 sequence (DNA): TGCGCCAGCAGCCCTGGACTAGCGGGAGGGACGGATACGCAGTATTTT. Translating gives CASSPGLAGGTDTQYF.

Here the CDR3 DNA reads TGTGCCAGTAGTCCCCGGACAGACCGACGACACACCATATATTTT. Residues: CASSPRTDRRHTIYF. J is TRBJ1-3 and V is TRBV19; perhaps TRBD1 as D (6 bases). CDR3 size: 15 residues. V gave up 5 bases and J gave up 8 bases, with 19 bases separating them. Germline assignment: CDR1 LNHDA and CDR2 SQIVND (reference sequence).

The gene calls are TRBV23-1 and TRBJ2-5; 7 nucleotides match TRBD1. TRBV23-1 is labeled an ORF, and its function is uncertain. There are 14 residues in the CDR3. Unmatched junction bases numbered 5, after V lost 4 bases and J lost 3 bases. The DNA for the CDR3 is TGCGCCAGCAGTCGAGCCGGGACAGAAGAGACCCAGTACTTC. It specifies CASSRAGTEETQYF.

J is TRBJ2-3 and V is TRBV12-3 or TRBV12-4; possibly TRBD2 for D (6 bases). V lost 5 bases, J lost 9 bases, and 12 bases lay in between. The CDR3 is 12 amino acids. CDR3 residues: CASSPGVRTQYF. CDR3 coding DNA: TGTGCCAGCAGTCCGGGAGTACGGACGCAGTATTTT.

This clone was picked up one time. The chain carries TRBV19 and TRBJ1-6; D is possibly TRBD1 (5 bases). The CDR3 runs 17 residues. Trimming pared 5 bases from V and 7 bases from J, leaving 21 bases between. Germline-derived CDR1 and CDR2 are LNHDA and SQIVND (reference sequence). The CDR3 nucleotides are TGTGCCAGTAGTTCAATGGGGACTCCCGGTGAGAATTCACCCCTCCACTTT. It encodes CASSSMGTPGENSPLHF.

This rearrangement joins TRBV6-2 or TRBV6-3 to TRBJ2-2, with 7 bases aligning to TRBD2. This CDR3 spans 20 amino acids. With V trimmed by 2 bases and J by 2 bases, 17 bases remained unmatched. Germline CDR1 and CDR2: MNHEY and SVGEGT. The CDR3 region is CASSYSTLPEAGLNTGELFF. Written as DNA, the CDR3 is TGTGCCAGCAGTTACAGTACCCTCCCGGAAGCGGGACTAAACACCGGGGAGCTGTTTTTT.

The V and J genes are TRBV5-1 and TRBJ1-2, with D possibly being TRBD1 (6 bases). V lost 5 bases, J lost 7 bases, and 18 bases lay in between. This CDR3 spans 14 amino acids. The V gene's germline CDR1 is SGHRS and CDR2 YFSETQ. Here the CDR3 reads CASRTVRGAGGYTF. CDR3 DNA sequence: TGCGCCAGCAGAACTGTCCGGGGGGCGGGTGGCTACACCTTC.

The rearrangement uses TRBV27 and TRBJ2-1; weak D call: TRBD2 (6 bases). The V end lost 2 bases, the J end lost 0 bases, and 14 bases lay between the germline ends. The CDR3 runs to 17 residues. Germline V gene lookup returns CDR1 MNHEY and CDR2 SMNVEV (reference sequence). The CDR3 DNA follows: TGTGCCAGCAGTTTAGACCTAGCGTGGAGCTCCTACAATGAGCAGTTCTTC. The encoded protein is CASSLDLAWSSYNEQFF.

The J gene is TRBJ1-1, the V gene TRBV11-3, with 8 bases that match TRBD1. The CDR3 sequence is 15 residues long. V lost 4 bases, J lost 3 bases, and 7 bases stayed unmatched. The germline V gene encodes CDR1 SGHNT and CDR2 YENEEA. CDR3 nucleotides: TGTGCCAGCAGCTCCCGGACAGGGAGGGACACTGAAGCTTTCTTT. Protein: CASSSRTGRDTEAFF.

DNA for the CDR3: TGTGCCAGCAGCTTGGTATCCGTCTTGGGGTACGGAAACACCATATATTTT. Translating gives CASSLVSVLGYGNTIYF. The V and J genes are TRBV5-6 and TRBJ1-3, with no clear D. There are 17 residues in the CDR3. Trimming stripped 0 bases from V and 4 bases from J, with 17 bases between. Germline CDR1 and CDR2: SGHDT and YYEEEE.

DNA of the CDR3: TGTGCCAGCAGTGAAGCGCTGCGGAATCAGCCCCAGCATTTT. Translation gives CASSEALRNQPQHF. The genes are TRBV2 and TRBJ1-5, with unresolved D. Germline-derived CDR1 and CDR2 are SNHLY and FYNNEI. Trimming shortened V by 0 bases and J by 4 bases, and 7 bases separated the two germline ends. The CDR3 is 14 residues long.

V usage is TRBV5-1 and J usage is TRBJ1-2, with 7 positions matching TRBD1. V trimming: 4 bases; J trimming: 4 bases; junction bases outside the gene matches: 10. The germline CDR1 and CDR2 sequences are SGHRS and YFSETQ. CDR3 size: 15 residues. The CDR3 loop is CASSIRQGLGYGYTF. Written as DNA, the CDR3 is TGCGCCAGCAGCATACGACAGGGCTTAGGCTATGGCTACACCTTC.

The chain is built from TRBV6-5 and TRBJ1-2, with D possibly matching TRBD1 (5 bases). Trimming removed 6 bases from V and 5 bases from J, with 19 bases in between. The CDR3 has 15 amino acids. The germline CDR1 and CDR2 sequences are MNHEY and SVGAGI. In DNA form, the CDR3 reads TGTGCCAGCAGACCCCTTGACAGACCGGGGTATGGCTACACCTTC. This encodes CASRPLDRPGYGYTF.

As DNA, the CDR3 is TGTGCCAGCAGGGGGACAGCTGGAAACACCATATATTTT. Amino acids: CASRGTAGNTIYF. V gene TRBV2 combines with J gene TRBJ1-3; 7 bases are shared with TRBD1. This CDR3 contains 13 residues. V shed 6 bases, J shed 2 bases, and the junction held 1 base outside the gene matches. In germline, CDR1 is SNHLY, CDR2 FYNNEI.

This clone has just one count. This chain joins TRBV9 and TRBJ2-1; D is unclear. Per germline, CDR1 SGDLS and CDR2 YYNGEE. V gave up 2 bases and J gave up 6 bases, with 15 bases separating them. The CDR3 loop spans 15 amino acids. The CDR3 region is CASSVDMSSANEQFF. CDR3 bases: TGTGCCAGCAGCGTGGATATGTCGAGCGCCAATGAGCAGTTCTTC. Looking up the rest from reference TRBV9 and TRBJ2-1 gives the full variable domain: DSGVTQTPKHLITATGQRVTLRCSPRSGDLSVYWYQQSLDQGLQFLIQYYNGEERAKGNILERFSAQQFPDLHSELNLSSLELGDSALYFCASSVDMSSANEQFFGPGTRLTVL.

The V call is TRBV7-9, the J call TRBJ1-1; 9 nucleotides match TRBD1. V lost 5 bases, J lost 5 bases, and 6 bases stayed unmatched. CDR1 SEHNR and CDR2 FQNEAQ come from the germline V gene (reference sequence). This CDR3 has 14 residues. As DNA, the CDR3 is TGTGCCAGCAGCCCCGGACAGGGGAGGACTGAAGCTTTCTTT. Protein product: CASSPGQGRTEAFF.